The sequence of this T cell receptor (beta chain) was determined in a study of cytomegalovirus exposure and HLA in healthy donors. Study background: The same platform was used for the roughly 120 validation repertoires and the 600 to 700 first-cohort repertoires, a later analysis reported.

To note about this clone: Antigen unknown.

Study results and limitations: The study designated 150 or so TCR beta chains cytomegalovirus-associated. Many donors shared some public TCRs, even though most TCR sequences were rare.

Clones were sequenced by immunoSEQ multiplex PCR, and TCRdb holds only the in-frame ones, with some missing. The table has roughly 130,000 clones, approximately 85% seen once. This CDR3 spans 13 amino acids. Germline CDR1 MNHNS, CDR2 SASEGT. Trimming took off 2 bases at V and 1 base at J, with 5 bases between the two ends. Sequencing was carried out using PBMCs. The sequence came from a woman in her 30s in good health and CMV-seronegative. This chain joins TRBV6-1 and TRBJ1-1; D unclear. For the CDR3, the DNA is TGTGCCAGCAGTGAACACTGGAACACTGAAGCTTTCTTT. As protein: CASSEHWNTEAFF.